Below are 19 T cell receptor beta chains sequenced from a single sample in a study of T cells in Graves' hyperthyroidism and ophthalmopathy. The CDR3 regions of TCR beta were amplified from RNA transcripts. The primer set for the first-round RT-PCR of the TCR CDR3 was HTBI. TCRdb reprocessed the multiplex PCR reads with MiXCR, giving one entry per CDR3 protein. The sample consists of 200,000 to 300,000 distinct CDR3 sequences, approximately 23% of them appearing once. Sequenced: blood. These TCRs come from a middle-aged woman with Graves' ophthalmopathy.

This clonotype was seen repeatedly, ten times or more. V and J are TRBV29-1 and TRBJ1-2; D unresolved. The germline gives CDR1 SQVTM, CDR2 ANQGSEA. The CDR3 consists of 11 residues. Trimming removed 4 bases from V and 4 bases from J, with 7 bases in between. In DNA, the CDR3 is TGCAGCGTTGCCCTGGCCTATGGCTACACCTTC. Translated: CSVALAYGYTF.

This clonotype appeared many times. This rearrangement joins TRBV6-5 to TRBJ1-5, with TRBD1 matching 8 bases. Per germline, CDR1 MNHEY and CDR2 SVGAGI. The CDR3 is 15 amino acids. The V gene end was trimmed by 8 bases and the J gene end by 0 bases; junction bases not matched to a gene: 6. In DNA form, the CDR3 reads TGTGCCAGCCGAACAGGGGGAACTAGCAATCAGCCCCAGCATTTT. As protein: CASRTGGTSNQPQHF.

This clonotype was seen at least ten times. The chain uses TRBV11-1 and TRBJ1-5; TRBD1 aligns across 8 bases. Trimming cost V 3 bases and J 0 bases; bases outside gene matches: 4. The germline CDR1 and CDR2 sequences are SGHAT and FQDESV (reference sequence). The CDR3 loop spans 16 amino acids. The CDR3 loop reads CASSFDRGDSNQPQHF. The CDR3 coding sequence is TGTGCCAGCAGCTTCGACAGGGGCGATAGCAATCAGCCCCAGCATTTT.

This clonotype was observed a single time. The chain's CDR3 is CASSQGVDQETQYF. For the CDR3, the DNA is TGTGCCAGCAGCCAAGGGGTGGACCAAGAGACCCAGTACTTC. This chain links TRBV3-1 with TRBJ2-5; the D is unclear. V lost 1 base to trimming and J lost 0 bases, with 6 bases between them. The CDR3 covers 14 residues. Germline assignment: CDR1 LGHDT and CDR2 YNNKEL (reference sequence).

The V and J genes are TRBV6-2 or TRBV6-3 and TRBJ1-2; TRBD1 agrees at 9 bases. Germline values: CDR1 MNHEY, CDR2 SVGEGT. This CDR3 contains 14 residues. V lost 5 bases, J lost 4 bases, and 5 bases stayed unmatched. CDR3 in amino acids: CASSRGTGPYGYTF. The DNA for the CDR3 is TGTGCCAGCAGTCGGGGGACAGGGCCCTATGGCTACACCTTC.

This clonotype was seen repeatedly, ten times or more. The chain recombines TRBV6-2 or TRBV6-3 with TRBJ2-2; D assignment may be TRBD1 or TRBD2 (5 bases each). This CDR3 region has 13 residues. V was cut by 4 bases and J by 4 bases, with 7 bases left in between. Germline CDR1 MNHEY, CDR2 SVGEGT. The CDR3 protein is CASSWDGTGELFF. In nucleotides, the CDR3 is TGTGCCAGCAGTTGGGACGGCACCGGGGAGCTGTTTTTT.

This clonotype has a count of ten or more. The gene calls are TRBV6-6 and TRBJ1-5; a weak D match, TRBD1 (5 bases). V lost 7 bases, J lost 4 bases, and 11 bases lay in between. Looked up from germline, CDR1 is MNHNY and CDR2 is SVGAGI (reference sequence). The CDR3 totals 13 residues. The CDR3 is CASTSRGNQPQHF. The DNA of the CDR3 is TGTGCCAGCACTAGTCGGGGGAATCAGCCCCAGCATTTT.

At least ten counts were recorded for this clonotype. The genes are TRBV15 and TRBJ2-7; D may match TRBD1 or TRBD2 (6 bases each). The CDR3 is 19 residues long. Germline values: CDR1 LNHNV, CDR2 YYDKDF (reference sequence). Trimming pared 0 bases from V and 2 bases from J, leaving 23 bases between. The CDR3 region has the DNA TGTGCCACCAGCAGAGATGCGGGGCACCGGGGGACACTTGCCTACGAGCAGTACTTC. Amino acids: CATSRDAGHRGTLAYEQYF.

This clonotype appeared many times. Written as DNA, the CDR3 is TGTGCCATTCATACAGGGACGGTCACTGAAGCTTTCTTT. Amino acids: CAIHTGTVTEAFF. J is TRBJ1-1 and V is TRBV10-3; D is possibly TRBD1 (6 bases). Germline V CDR1 and CDR2: ENHRY, SYGVKD. Trimming removed 9 bases at V and 4 bases at J, with 15 bases between. The CDR3 consists of 13 residues.

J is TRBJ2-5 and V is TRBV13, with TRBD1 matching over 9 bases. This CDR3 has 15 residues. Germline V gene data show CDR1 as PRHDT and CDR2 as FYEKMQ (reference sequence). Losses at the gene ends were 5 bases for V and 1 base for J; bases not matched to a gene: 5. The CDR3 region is CASSPRGQGQETQYF. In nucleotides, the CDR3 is TGTGCCAGCAGCCCCCGGGGACAGGGCCAAGAGACCCAGTACTTC.

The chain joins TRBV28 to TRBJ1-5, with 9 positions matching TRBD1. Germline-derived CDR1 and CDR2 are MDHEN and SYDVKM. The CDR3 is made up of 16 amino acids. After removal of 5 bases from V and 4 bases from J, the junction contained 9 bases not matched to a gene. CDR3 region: CASSEQGARANQPQHF. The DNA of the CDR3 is TGTGCCAGCAGTGAACAGGGGGCGCGGGCGAATCAGCCCCAGCATTTT.

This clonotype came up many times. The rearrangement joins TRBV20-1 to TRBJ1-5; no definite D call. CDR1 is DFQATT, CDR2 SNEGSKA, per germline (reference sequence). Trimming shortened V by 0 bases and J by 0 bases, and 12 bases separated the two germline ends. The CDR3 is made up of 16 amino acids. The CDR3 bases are TGCAGTGCTAGAGATTTAGGTGGTTTTAGCAATCAGCCCCAGCATTTT. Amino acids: CSARDLGGFSNQPQHF.

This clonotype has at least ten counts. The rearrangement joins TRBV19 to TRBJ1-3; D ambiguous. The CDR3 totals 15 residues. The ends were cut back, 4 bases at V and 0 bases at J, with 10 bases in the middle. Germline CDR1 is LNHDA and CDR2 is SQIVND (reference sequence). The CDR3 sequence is CASSTWAFSGNTIYF. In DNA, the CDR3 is TGTGCCAGTAGTACCTGGGCGTTCTCTGGAAACACCATATATTTT.

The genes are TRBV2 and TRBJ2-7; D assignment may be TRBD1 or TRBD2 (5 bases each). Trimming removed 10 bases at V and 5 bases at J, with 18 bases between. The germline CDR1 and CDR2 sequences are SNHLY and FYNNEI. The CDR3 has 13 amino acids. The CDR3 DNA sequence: TGTGCCATCAGCCGGGACCGGGGCCACGAGCAGTACTTC. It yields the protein CAISRDRGHEQYF.

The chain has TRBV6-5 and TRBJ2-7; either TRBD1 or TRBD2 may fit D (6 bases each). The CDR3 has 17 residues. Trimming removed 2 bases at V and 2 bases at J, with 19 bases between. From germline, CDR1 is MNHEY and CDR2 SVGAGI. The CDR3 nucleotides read TGTGCCAGCAGTTACCCGGGCCAAGGTAGGGGGGCCTACGAGCAGTACTTC. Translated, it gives CASSYPGQGRGAYEQYF.

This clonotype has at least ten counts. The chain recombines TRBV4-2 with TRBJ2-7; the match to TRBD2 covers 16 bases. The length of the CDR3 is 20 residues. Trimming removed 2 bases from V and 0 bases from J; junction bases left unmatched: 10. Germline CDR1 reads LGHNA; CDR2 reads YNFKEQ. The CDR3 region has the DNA TGTGCCAGCAGCCAACCAGTACCGGGACTAGCGGGAGGGTACTCCTACGAGCAGTACTTC. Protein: CASSQPVPGLAGGYSYEQYF.

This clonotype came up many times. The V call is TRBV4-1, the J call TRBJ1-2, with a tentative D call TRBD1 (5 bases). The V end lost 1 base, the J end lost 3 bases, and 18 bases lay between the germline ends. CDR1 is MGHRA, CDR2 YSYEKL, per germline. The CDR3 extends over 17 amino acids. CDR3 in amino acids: CASSQGVRQGGDYGYTF. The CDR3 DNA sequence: TGCGCCAGCAGCCAAGGGGTACGGCAGGGAGGGGACTATGGCTACACCTTC.

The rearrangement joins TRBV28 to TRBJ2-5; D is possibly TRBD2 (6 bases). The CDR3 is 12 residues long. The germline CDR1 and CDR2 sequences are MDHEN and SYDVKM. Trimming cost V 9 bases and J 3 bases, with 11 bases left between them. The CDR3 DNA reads TGTGCCAGTGGGACTCTGAAAGAGACCCAGTACTTC. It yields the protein CASGTLKETQYF. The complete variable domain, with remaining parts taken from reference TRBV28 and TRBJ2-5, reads DVKVTQSSRYLVKRTGEKVFLECVQDMDHENMFWYRQDPGLGLRLIYFSYDVKMKEKGDIPEGYSVSREKKERFSLILESASTNQTSMYLCASGTLKETQYFGPGTRLLVL.

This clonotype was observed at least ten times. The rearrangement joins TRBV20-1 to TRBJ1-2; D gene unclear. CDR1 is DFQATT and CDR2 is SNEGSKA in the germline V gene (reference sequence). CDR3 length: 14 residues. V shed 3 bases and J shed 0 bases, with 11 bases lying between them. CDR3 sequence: CSASDGIPNYGYTF. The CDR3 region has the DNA TGCAGTGCTAGCGATGGGATACCTAACTATGGCTACACCTTC.